Listed below are T cell receptor beta chains from one sample, sequenced in a study of T cell changes during pregnancy in multiple sclerosis. Assay: immunoSEQ multiplex PCR; the TCRdb copy retains only in-frame clones and omits some. The data show 58,000 or so clones, about 93% seen once. The sequencing used CD4+ T cells from peripheral blood mononuclear cells, collected in the third trimester of pregnancy. These receptors originate from a female donor with multiple sclerosis, enrolled in a pregnancy study. Each CDR3 is given with its conserved first and last residue. A D gene is named only where the DNA matches it firmly. Some rows have no size entry. The others give once, few or many, or a class for an expanded clone.

NA	TRBJ2-2	13	TRBV10-1	NA	TGCGCCAGCGGGGGGGCGGAAACCGGGGAGCTGTTTTTT	CASGGAETGELFF
NA	TRBJ1-1	15	TRBV10-1	NA	TGCGCCAGCAGTGAACGTGGAGGAGTAGCCACTGAAGCTTTCTTT	CASSERGGVATEAFF
NA	TRBJ2-1	14	TRBV7-2	NA	TGTGCCAGCAGTCCGCTCGGTCCAGGCCGCGAGCAGTTCTTC	CASSPLGPGREQFF
NA	TRBJ1-1	13	TRBV2	NA	TGTGCCAGCACTATTAAACCAAACACTGAAGCTTTCTTT	CASTIKPNTEAFF
TRBD1	TRBJ1-1	15	TRBV19	NA	TGTGCCAGCGCAGACAGGGGCCGAGCTAACACTGAAGCTTTCTTT	CASADRGRANTEAFF
NA	TRBJ2-5	16	TRBV7-9	once	TGTGCCAGCAGCTTAGGTGGCCGGGGGGCCGAAGAGACCCAGTACTTC	CASSLGGRGAEETQYF
NA	TRBJ1-1	12	TRBV10-1	NA	TGCGCCAGAGCTGTACCGTTGAGAGAAGCTTTCTTT	CARAVPLREAFF
NA	TRBJ1-3	14	TRBV6-5	NA	TGTGCCAGCAGTACGGGGATGCCAGGAAACACCATATATTTT	CASSTGMPGNTIYF
NA	TRBJ1-2	14	TRBV18	NA	TGTGCCAGCTCACCCCCGGCCGGGTACTATGGCTACACCTTC	CASSPPAGYYGYTF
TRBD1	TRBJ2-7	15	TRBV5-6	NA	TGTGCCAGCAGCAACCCGACAGGGTCCGGGGTGAAGCAGTACTTC	CASSNPTGSGVKQYF
NA	TRBJ1-2	14	TRBV18	NA	TGTGCCAGCTCACCATACAGCTCACTCTATGGCTACACCTTC	CASSPYSSLYGYTF
NA	TRBJ2-1	14	TRBV27	NA	TGTGCCAGCAGTTTGGGGCCGCTCTACAATGAGCAGTTCTTC	CASSLGPLYNEQFF
NA	TRBJ2-7	11	TRBV7-2	NA	TGTGCCAGCAGCTCAGTCTACGAGCAGTACTTC	CASSSVYEQYF
TRBD2	TRBJ2-5	17	TRBV9	NA	TGTGCCAGCAGCGTAGGAAGGAGCGGGGGGGCGATGGAGACCCAGTACTTC	CASSVGRSGGAMETQYF
TRBD2	TRBJ2-1	16	TRBV7-2	once	TGTGCCAGCAGCCCCCGATGGAGCGGGGCTGGAAATGAGCAGTTCTTC	CASSPRWSGAGNEQFF
NA	TRBJ1-2	13	TRBV14	NA	TGTGCCAGCAGCCAAATCAGGGCTGGGGGCTACACCTTC	CASSQIRAGGYTF
TRBD1	TRBJ1-1	15	TRBV5-1	NA	TGCGCCAGCAGCGGCCCGACAGGGGGGGACACTGAAGCTTTCTTT	CASSGPTGGDTEAFF
NA	TRBJ2-1	13	TRBV29-1	once	TGCAGCGTTGATTCCCCCGGAGACAATGAGCAGTTCTTC	CSVDSPGDNEQFF
NA	TRBJ1-6	15	TRBV9	NA	TGTGCCAGCAGCGTAGTTGGTACAGGGAATTCACCCCTCCACTTT	CASSVVGTGNSPLHF
TRBD1	TRBJ1-5	14	TRBV11-2	once	TGTGCCAGCAGCCTGACAGGGGTGGGGCAGCCCCAGCATTTT	CASSLTGVGQPQHF
TRBD1	TRBJ2-2	15	TRBV15	NA	TGTGCCACCAGGGTGGGGGACAGGGGAGCCGGGGAGCTGTTTTTT	CATRVGDRGAGELFF
NA	TRBJ2-2	13	TRBV5-1	NA	TGCGCCAGCAGCGCCCCGGGCACCGGGGAGCTGTTTTTT	CASSAPGTGELFF
TRBD1	TRBJ2-3	15	TRBV5-1	once	TGCGCCAGCAGCTTAAGGGGGCTTGGCGCAGATACGCAGTATTTT	CASSLRGLGADTQYF
TRBD2	TRBJ2-1	14	TRBV11-2	NA	TGTGCCAGCAGCTCAAGACTAGCGGGGTTTGAGCAGTTCTTC	CASSSRLAGFEQFF
TRBD1	TRBJ1-5	14	TRBV7-9	NA	TGTGCCAGCAGCCGGACAGGGCTCGACCAGCCCCAGCATTTT	CASSRTGLDQPQHF
NA	TRBJ2-7	16	TRBV7-6	NA	TGTGCCAGCAGCCCTACCTTGGGTGAGAGGCGCGGCGAGCAGTACTTC	CASSPTLGERRGEQYF
TRBD1	TRBJ1-4	14	TRBV30	NA	TGTGCCTGGAGTGTACAGACCAGGGGGGAAAAACTGTTTTTT	CAWSVQTRGEKLFF
NA	TRBJ1-5	14	TRBV2	NA	TGTGCCAGCAGTGAAAGAGGGAGCAATCAGCCCCAGCATTTT	CASSERGSNQPQHF
TRBD1	TRBJ1-4	20	TRBV4-1	NA	TGCGCCAGCAGCCAAGAAGATTGGACAGGGGGCTTTGCAACTAATGAAAAACTGTTTTTT	CASSQEDWTGGFATNEKLFF
TRBD1	TRBJ1-5	14	TRBV19	once	TGTGCCAGTAATCGCAGGGGGAATAGTCAGCCCCAGCATTTT	CASNRRGNSQPQHF
NA	TRBJ2-7	15	TRBV6-5	NA	TGTGCCAGCAGTTATGAGGTTACAGGCACCTACGAGCAGTACTTC	CASSYEVTGTYEQYF
NA	TRBJ1-2	16	TRBV18	NA	TGTGCCAGCTCTCCCGGGACATCAATTTCGGGGGGCGGCTACACCTTC	CASSPGTSISGGGYTF
NA	TRBJ1-5	18	TRBV11-3	NA	TGTGCCAGCAGCCCGTCGGGGTGGGGGGACCGGGCCAATCAGCCCCAGCATTTT	CASSPSGWGDRANQPQHF
NA	TRBJ1-1	15	TRBV5-1	NA	TGCGCCAGCAGCCCACCTGCCAGGGGGAACACTGAAGCTTTCTTT	CASSPPARGNTEAFF
NA	TRBJ1-6	15	TRBV2	NA	TGTGCCAGCAGTTATGATTTGGCAGCGAATTCACCCCTCCACTTT	CASSYDLAANSPLHF
TRBD1	TRBJ2-7	15	TRBV5-1	NA	TGCGCCAGCAGCATAAGGACAGGGTCATCCTACGAGCAGTACTTC	CASSIRTGSSYEQYF
NA	TRBJ1-3	13	TRBV2	NA	TGTGCCAGCGGTGGGGGAGATTTTTACACCATATATTTT	CASGGGDFYTIYF
NA	TRBJ1-2	11	TRBV2	NA	TGTGCCAGCAGTTCGGGTTATGGCTACACCTTC	CASSSGYGYTF
NA	TRBJ2-3	14	TRBV9	NA	TGTGCCAGCAGCGCTTCAGATTTCGAAGATACGCAGTATTTT	CASSASDFEDTQYF
NA	TRBJ2-2	15	TRBV25-1	NA	TGTGCCAGCAGTGTCATCGGGGGGAACACCGGGGAGCTGTTTTTT	CASSVIGGNTGELFF
TRBD2	TRBJ2-1	15	TRBV5-1	NA	TGCGCCAGCAGCTTGGACGGGGGGACGGGCAATGAGCAGTTCTTC	CASSLDGGTGNEQFF
NA	TRBJ1-2	13	TRBV28	NA	TGTGCCAGCTACCCAACGCGGGTGGGGGGCTACACCTTC	CASYPTRVGGYTF
TRBD2	TRBJ2-7	14	TRBV5-1	NA	TGCGCCAGCAGCCCGAGCGGGGCTCTATACGAGCAGTACTTC	CASSPSGALYEQYF
TRBD2	TRBJ2-3	16	TRBV15	once	TGTGCCACCAGCAAAAACCCGGGACTAAGTACAGATACGCAGTATTTT	CATSKNPGLSTDTQYF